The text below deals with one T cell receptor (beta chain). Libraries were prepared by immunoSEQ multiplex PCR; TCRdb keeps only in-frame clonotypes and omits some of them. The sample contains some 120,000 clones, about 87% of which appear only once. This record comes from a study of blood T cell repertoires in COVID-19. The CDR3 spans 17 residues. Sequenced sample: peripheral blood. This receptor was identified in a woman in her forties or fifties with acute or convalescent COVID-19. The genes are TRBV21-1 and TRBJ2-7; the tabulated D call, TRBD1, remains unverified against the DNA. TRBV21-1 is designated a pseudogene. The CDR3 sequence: CASSPRKASGKSYEQYF. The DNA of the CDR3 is TGTGCCAGCAGCCCGAGGAAGGCGTCAGGGAAGTCCTACGAGCAGTACTTC.